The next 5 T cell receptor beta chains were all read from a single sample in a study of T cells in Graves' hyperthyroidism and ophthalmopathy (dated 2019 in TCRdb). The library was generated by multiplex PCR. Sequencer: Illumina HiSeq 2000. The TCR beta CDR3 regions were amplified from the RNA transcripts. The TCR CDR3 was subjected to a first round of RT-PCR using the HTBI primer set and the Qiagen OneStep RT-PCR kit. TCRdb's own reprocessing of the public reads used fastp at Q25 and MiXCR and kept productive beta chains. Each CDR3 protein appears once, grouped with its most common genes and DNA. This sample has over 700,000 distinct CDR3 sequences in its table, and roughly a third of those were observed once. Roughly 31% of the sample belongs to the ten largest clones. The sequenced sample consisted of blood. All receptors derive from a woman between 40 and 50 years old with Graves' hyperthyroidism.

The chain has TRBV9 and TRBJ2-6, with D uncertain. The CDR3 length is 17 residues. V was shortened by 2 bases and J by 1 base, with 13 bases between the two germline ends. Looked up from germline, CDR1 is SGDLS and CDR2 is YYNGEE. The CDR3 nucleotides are TGTGCCAGCAGCGTTCGCGGAGAGAGTTCTGGGGCCAACGTCCTGACTTTC. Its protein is CASSVRGESSGANVLTF.

The CDR3 bases are TGCGCCAGCAGTGCGGACCAGGGCCGACAGTATGGCTACACCTTC. Its protein product is CASSADQGRQYGYTF. This chain joins TRBV10-2 and TRBJ1-2; TRBD1 might be the D (5 bases). This CDR3 spans 15 amino acids. From germline, CDR1 is WSHSY and CDR2 SAAADI. Trimming shortened V by 4 bases and J by 5 bases, and 17 bases separated the two germline ends.

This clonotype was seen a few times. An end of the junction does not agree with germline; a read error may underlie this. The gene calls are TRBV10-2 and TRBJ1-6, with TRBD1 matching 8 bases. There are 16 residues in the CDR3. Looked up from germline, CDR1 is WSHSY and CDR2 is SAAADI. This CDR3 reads CASSYSGQGNNSPLHF. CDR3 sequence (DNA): TGTGCCAGCAGTTACTCCGGACAGGGCAATAATTCACCCCTCCACTTT.

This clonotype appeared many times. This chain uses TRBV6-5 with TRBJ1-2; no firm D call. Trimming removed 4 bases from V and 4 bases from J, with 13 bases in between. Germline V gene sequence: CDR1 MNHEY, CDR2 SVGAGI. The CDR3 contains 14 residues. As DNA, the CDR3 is TGTGCCAGCAGTTCGGCACGGGCCTTCTATGGCTACACCTTC. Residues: CASSSARAFYGYTF.

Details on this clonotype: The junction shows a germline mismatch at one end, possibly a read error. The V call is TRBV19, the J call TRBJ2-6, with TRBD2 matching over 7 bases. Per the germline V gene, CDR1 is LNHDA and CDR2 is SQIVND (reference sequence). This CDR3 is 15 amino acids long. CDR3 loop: CASNAGVNGVNVLTF. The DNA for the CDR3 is TGTGCCAGTAACGCGGGGGTTAACGGGGTCAACGTCCTGACTTTC.